Here is one TCR beta chain with its context. CD45RO-negative, CCR7-selected cells formed the naive CD8 fraction, which excluded terminally differentiated effector memory CD45RA+ cells. The material for each subset, its genomic DNA, was split evenly across several immunoSEQ plates. Clones were read by immunoSEQ multiplex PCR, and TCRdb kept only the in-frame ones, dropping some. The sample records millions of clones, under 95% being singletons. The sample is drawn from a study of shared clonotypes between healthy human individuals. This receptor was identified in a man aged 18 to 30 in good health. Some clones in this sample may be carry-over from other donors' samples. The specimen was naive CD8+ T cells from PBMCs.

CDR3 DNA: TGTGCCAGTGCTACGGCAGGCACTGAAGCTTTCTTT. It encodes CASATAGTEAFF. The chain combines TRBV19 with TRBJ1-1; D is ambiguous. The germline V and J ends were trimmed by 8 bases and 4 bases, with 11 bases remaining between them. This CDR3 is built from 12 residues. The germline V gene encodes CDR1 LNHDA and CDR2 SQIVND (reference sequence).